This T cell receptor (beta chain) was identified during a study of Graves' ophthalmopathy and Graves' hyperthyroidism. Amplification targeted the TCR beta CDR3 regions, with RNA transcripts as the source material. An opening RT-PCR round employed HTBI primers and preceded a second-round multiplex PCR. MiXCR, applied by TCRdb to the multiplex PCR reads, yields one record per CDR3 protein. In the table there are around 1.1 million distinct CDR3 sequences, about 38% of which are singletons. Many counts were recorded for this clonotype. Antigen unknown. General study findings and limits: Thyroid clonotypes that were expanded above 0.001 frequency mostly also appeared in blood.

V was pared by 6 bases and J by 2 bases, with 11 bases between. CDR1 and CDR2 from the germline V gene are DFQATT and SNEGSKA (reference sequence). The CDR3 spans 12 residues. The source is an adult man with Graves' hyperthyroidism. This sequence joins TRBV20-1 and TRBJ2-7; D may correspond to TRBD1 or TRBD2 (5 bases each). Sequences were obtained from peripheral blood or thyroid tissue (not recorded which). The CDR3 loop is CSAPGPTYEQYF. The CDR3 bases are TGCAGTGCGCCGGGGCCAACCTACGAGCAGTACTTC.